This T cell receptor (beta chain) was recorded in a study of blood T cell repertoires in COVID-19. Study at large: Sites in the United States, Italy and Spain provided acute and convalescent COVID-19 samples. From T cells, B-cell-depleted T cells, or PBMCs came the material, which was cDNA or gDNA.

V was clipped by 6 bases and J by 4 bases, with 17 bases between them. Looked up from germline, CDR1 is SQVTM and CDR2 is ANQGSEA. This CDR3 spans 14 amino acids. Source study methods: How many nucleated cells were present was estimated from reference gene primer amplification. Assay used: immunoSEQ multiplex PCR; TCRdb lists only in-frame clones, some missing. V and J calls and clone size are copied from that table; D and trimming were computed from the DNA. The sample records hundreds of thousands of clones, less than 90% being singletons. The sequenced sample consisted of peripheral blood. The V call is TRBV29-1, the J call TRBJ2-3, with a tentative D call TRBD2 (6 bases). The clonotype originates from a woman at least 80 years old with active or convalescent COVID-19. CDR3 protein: CSVRTSMGADTQYF. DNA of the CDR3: TGCAGCGTCCGAACTAGCATGGGGGCAGATACGCAGTATTTT.